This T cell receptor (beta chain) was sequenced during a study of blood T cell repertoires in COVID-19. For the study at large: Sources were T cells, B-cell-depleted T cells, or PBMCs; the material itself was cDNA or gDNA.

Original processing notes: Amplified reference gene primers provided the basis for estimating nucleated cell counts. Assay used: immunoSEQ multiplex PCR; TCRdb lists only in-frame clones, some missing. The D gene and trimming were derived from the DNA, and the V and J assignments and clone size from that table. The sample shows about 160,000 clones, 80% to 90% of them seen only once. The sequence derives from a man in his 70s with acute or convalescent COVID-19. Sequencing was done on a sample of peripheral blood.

CDR3 amino acids: CASSPGLAGGSTQYF. CDR3 nucleotide sequence: TGCGCCAGCAGCCCCGGACTAGCGGGAGGTAGTACGCAGTATTTT. The rearrangement uses TRBV4-3 and TRBJ2-3; 14 bases map to TRBD2. Germline values: CDR1 LGHNA, CDR2 YSLEER. Germline trimming cut 4 bases from V and 8 bases from J; bases unmatched to any gene: 5. The CDR3 covers 15 residues.